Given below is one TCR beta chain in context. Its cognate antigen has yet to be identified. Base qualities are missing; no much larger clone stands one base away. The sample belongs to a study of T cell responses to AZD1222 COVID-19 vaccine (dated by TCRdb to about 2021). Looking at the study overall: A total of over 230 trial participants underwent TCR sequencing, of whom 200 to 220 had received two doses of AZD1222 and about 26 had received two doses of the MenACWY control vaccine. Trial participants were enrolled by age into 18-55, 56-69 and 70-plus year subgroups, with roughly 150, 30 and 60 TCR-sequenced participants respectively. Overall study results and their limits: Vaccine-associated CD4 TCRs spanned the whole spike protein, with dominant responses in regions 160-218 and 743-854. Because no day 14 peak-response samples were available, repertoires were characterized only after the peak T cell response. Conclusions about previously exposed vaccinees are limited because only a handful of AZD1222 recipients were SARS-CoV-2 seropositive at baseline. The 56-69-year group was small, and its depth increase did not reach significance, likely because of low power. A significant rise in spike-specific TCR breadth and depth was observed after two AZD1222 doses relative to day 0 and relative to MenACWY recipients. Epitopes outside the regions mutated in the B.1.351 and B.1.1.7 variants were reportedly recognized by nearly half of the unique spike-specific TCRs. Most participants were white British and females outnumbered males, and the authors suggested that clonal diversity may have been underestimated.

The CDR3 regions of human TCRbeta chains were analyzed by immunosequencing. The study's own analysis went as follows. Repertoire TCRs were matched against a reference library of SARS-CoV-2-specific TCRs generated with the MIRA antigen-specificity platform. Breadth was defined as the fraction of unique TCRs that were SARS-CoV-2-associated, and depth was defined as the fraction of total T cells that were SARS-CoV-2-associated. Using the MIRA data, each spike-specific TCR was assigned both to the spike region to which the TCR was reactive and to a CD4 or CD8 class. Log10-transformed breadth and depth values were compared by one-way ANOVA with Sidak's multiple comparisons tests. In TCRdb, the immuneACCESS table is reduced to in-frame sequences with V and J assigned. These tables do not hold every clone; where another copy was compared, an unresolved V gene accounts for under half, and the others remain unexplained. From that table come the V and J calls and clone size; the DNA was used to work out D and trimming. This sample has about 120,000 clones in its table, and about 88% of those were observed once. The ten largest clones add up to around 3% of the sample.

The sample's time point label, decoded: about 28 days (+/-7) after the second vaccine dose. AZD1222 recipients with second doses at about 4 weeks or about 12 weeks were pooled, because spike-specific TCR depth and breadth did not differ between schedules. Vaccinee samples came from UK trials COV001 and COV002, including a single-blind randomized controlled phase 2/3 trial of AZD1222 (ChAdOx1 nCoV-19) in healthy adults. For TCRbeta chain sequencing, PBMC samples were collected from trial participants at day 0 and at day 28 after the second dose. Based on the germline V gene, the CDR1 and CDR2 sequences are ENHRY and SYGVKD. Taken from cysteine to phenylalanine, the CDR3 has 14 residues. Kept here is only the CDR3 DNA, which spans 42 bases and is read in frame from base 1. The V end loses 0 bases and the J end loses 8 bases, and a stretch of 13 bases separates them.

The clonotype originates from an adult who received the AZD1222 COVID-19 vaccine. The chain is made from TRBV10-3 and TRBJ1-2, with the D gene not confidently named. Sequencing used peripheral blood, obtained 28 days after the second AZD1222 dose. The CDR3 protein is CAISESKVLRGYTF. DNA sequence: TGTGCCATCAGTGAGTCTAAGGTGTTGAGGGGCTACACCTTC.